Each of the 11 T cell receptor beta chains below was sequenced from the same sample in a study of CXCR4 blockade with PD-1 therapy in pancreatic cancer. TCRdb's table, derived via immunoSEQ multiplex PCR, lists solely in-frame clones and lacks some. The table has about 5,200 clones, 55% seen once; the top ten hold 6% to 7%. The specimen was tumor tissue. The receptor set was obtained from a human donor with pancreatic ductal adenocarcinoma.

V is TRBV9 and J is TRBJ2-7; no definite D call. Germline lookup yields CDR1 SGDLS and CDR2 YYNGEE. This CDR3 spans 13 amino acids. Trimming removed 5 bases at V and 3 bases at J, with 12 bases between. The CDR3 bases are TGTGCCAGCAGTGAAGGCCAGGACTACGAGCAGTACTTC. It codes for CASSEGQDYEQYF. The complete variable domain, with remaining parts taken from reference TRBV9 and TRBJ2-7, reads DSGVTQTPKHLITATGQRVTLRCSPRSGDLSVYWYQQSLDQGLQFLIQYYNGEERAKGNILERFSAQQFPDLHSELNLSSLELGDSALYFCASSEGQDYEQYFGPGTRLTVT.

V is TRBV29-1 and J is TRBJ2-5; 8 positions match TRBD1. The germline gives CDR1 SQVTM, CDR2 ANQGSEA. The trim removed 7 bases at V and 5 bases at J, leaving 12 bases unmatched. The CDR3 has 14 amino acids. The CDR3 loop reads CSARQGMYEETQYF. DNA for the CDR3: TGCAGCGCGAGACAGGGGATGTATGAGGAGACCCAGTACTTC.

There are a few counts of this clone. The chain uses TRBV6-7 and TRBJ1-5; TRBD1 is a possible D gene (6 bases). TRBV6-7 is an ORF for which the function is uncertain. Trimming took 7 bases from V and 1 from J, leaving 17 bases between them. This CDR3 spans 16 amino acids. CDR3 residues: CASIPGRGKSNQPQHF. In DNA, the CDR3 is TGTGCCAGCATTCCAGGGAGGGGGAAAAGCAATCAGCCCCAGCATTTT.

The V and J genes are TRBV23-1 and TRBJ2-7; 8 bases are a match to TRBD1. TRBV23-1 is annotated as an ORF whose role is uncertain. The CDR3 has 16 residues. Germline trimming cut 7 bases from V and 0 bases from J; bases unmatched to any gene: 11. CDR3 DNA sequence: TGCGCCAGCAAAGTACTAATCAGGGGGCTCTCCTACGAGCAGTACTTC. This codes for CASKVLIRGLSYEQYF.

The V and J genes are TRBV18 and TRBJ1-1; perhaps TRBD1 as D (6 bases). The length of the CDR3 is 14 residues. The germline CDR1 and CDR2 sequences are KGHSH and LQKENI. V was trimmed by 0 bases and J by 8 bases, leaving 13 bases between them. CDR3 protein: CASSPPVGGVEAFF. The CDR3 nucleotides read TGTGCCAGCTCACCACCGGTAGGGGGAGTCGAAGCTTTCTTT.

The rearrangement joins TRBV1 to TRBJ1-3. TRBV1 is flagged as a pseudogene. This CDR3 contains 14 residues. The CDR3 loop is CASSQLTSGNTIYF. CDR3 sequence (DNA): TGCGCCAGCAGCCAGCTAACATCTGGAAACACCATATATTTT.

This sequence joins TRBV30 and TRBJ2-5, with D perhaps given as TRBD1 or TRBD2 (5 bases each). The germline V gene has CDR1 GTSNPN and CDR2 SVGIG (reference sequence). Between the trimmed V and J ends, which lost 3 bases and 4 bases, there was a span of 15 bases. This CDR3 is built from 14 residues. Here the CDR3 DNA reads TGTGCCTGGAGCCTAGGGACCTCCAGAGAGACCCAGTACTTC. This translates into CAWSLGTSRETQYF. The variable domain in full, with the rest retrieved from reference TRBV30 and TRBJ2-5, is SQTIHQWPATLVQPVGSPLSLECTVEGTSNPNLYWYRQAAGRGLQLLFYSVGIGQISSEVPQNLSASRPQDRQFILSSKKLLLSDSGFYLCAWSLGTSRETQYFGPGTRLLVL.

The chain links TRBV28 to TRBJ2-7, with 9 positions matching TRBD1. Trimming at V came to 2 bases and at J to 2 bases, leaving 13 bases not matched to a gene. The CDR3 has 18 residues. Germline CDR1 is MDHEN and CDR2 is SYDVKM. The CDR3 nucleotides read TGTGCCAGCAGTTTAAGGGCTCCCGGGACAGGGATAACCTACGAGCAGTACTTC. This translates into CASSLRAPGTGITYEQYF.

V and J are TRBV10-2 and TRBJ2-5; 8 bases agree with TRBD1. The CDR3 totals 15 residues. V shed 7 bases, J shed 2 bases, and the junction held 9 bases outside the gene matches. Germline V gene lookup returns CDR1 WSHSY and CDR2 SAAADI. In DNA, the CDR3 is TGCGCCAGCACCCCCAGGGGGCGGGGACAAGAGACCCAGTACTTC. It specifies CASTPRGRGQETQYF.

The V and J genes are TRBV18 and TRBJ1-3; maybe TRBD1 (6 bases). The CDR3 contains 15 residues. Per germline, CDR1 KGHSH and CDR2 LQKENI. The V gene lost 2 bases and the J gene lost 2 bases, with 10 bases spanning the gap. Here the CDR3 DNA reads TGTGCCAGCTCACCAATTGAGGGGGCTGGAAACACCATATATTTT. Residues: CASSPIEGAGNTIYF.

This clone was counted between two and nine times. The rearrangement uses TRBV6-1 and TRBJ2-7, with 9 positions matching TRBD1. The germline CDR1 and CDR2 sequences are MNHNS and SASEGT. The CDR3 is made up of 18 amino acids. The trim removed 0 bases at V and 0 bases at J, leaving 9 bases unmatched. The CDR3, as DNA: TGTGCCAGCAGTGAAGCGTTGGGACAGGGCCGGATCTCCTACGAGCAGTACTTC. Translation gives CASSEALGQGRISYEQYF.